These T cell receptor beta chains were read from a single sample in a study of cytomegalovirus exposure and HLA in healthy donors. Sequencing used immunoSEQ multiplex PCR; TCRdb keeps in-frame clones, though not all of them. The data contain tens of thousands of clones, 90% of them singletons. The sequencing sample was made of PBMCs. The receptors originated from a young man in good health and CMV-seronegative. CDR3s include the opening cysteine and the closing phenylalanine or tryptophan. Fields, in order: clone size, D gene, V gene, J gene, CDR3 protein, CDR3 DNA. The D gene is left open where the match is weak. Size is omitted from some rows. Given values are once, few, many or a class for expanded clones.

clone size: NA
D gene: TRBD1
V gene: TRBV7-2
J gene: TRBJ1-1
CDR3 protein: CASSFSGTDPGTEAFF
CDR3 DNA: TGTGCCAGCAGCTTTTCCGGGACAGACCCGGGGACTGAAGCTTTCTTT

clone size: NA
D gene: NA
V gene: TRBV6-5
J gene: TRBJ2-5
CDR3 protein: CAAGQTQETQYF
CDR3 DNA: TGCGCCGCGGGACAGACGCAAGAGACCCAGTACTTC

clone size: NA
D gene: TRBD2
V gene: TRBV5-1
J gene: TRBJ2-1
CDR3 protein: CASSLRLAGSYNEQFF
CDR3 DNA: TGCGCCAGCAGCTTGCGACTAGCGGGCTCCTACAATGAGCAGTTCTTC

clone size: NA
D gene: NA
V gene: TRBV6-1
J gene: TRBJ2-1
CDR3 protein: CASSAFHISGPYNEQFF
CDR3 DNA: TGTGCCAGCAGTGCGTTCCATATTAGCGGACCGTACAATGAGCAGTTCTTC

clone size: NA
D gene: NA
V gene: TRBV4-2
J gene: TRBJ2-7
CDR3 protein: CASSPRQDREGEQYF
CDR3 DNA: TGTGCCAGCAGCCCAAGACAGGACAGGGAGGGCGAGCAGTACTTC

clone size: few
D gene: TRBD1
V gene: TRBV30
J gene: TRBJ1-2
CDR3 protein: CAWRQTGVNYGYTF
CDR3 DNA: TGTGCCTGGAGACAGACAGGGGTTAACTATGGCTACACCTTC

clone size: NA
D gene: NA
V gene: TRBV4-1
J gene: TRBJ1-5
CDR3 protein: CASSQDAGRGNQPQHF
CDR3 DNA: TGCGCCAGCAGCCAAGATGCGGGAAGGGGCAATCAGCCCCAGCATTTT

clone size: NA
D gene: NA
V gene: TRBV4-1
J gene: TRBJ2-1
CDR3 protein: CASSQEGPYLYYNEQFF
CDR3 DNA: TGCGCCAGCAGCCAAGAGGGGCCCTACCTTTACTACAATGAGCAGTTCTTC

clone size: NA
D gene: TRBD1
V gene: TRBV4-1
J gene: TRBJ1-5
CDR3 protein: CASSQGTANDQPQHF
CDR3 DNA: TGCGCCAGCAGCCAGGGGACAGCAAACGATCAGCCCCAGCATTTT

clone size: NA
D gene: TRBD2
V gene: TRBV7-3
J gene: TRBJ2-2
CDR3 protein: CASSPTSGSSNGELFF
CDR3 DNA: TGTGCCAGCAGCCCTACTAGCGGGAGTAGTAACGGGGAGCTGTTTTTT

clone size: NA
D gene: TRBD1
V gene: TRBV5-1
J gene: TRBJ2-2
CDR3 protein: CASSAGTGNTGELFF
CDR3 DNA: TGCGCCAGCAGCGCCGGGACAGGCAACACCGGGGAGCTGTTTTTT

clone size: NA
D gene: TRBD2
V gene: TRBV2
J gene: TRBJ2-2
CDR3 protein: CASGAGGGWELFF
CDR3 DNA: TGTGCCAGCGGAGCGGGAGGGGGCTGGGAGCTGTTTTTT

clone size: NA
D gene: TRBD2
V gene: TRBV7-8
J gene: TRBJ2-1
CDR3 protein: CASSLLASGRSEQFF
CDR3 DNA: TGTGCCAGCAGCTTACTGGCTAGCGGGAGGAGTGAGCAGTTCTTC

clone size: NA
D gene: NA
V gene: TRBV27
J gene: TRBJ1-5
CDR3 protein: CASSLSPGRGQPQHF
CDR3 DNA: TGTGCCAGCAGTTTATCACCGGGGAGGGGTCAGCCCCAGCATTTT

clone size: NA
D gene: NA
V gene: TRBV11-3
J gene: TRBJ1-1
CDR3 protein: CASSPGAGETEAFF
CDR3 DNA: TGTGCCAGCAGCCCTGGGGCAGGGGAGACTGAAGCTTTCTTT

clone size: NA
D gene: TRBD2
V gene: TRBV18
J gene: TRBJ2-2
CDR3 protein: CASSPRTSGGGTGELFF
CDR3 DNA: TGTGCCAGCTCGCCGCGGACTAGCGGAGGGGGCACCGGGGAGCTGTTTTTT

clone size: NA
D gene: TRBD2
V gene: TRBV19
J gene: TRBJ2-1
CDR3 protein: CASRFSGSPYNEQFF
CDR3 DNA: TGTGCCAGTAGATTTAGCGGGAGTCCCTACAATGAGCAGTTCTTC

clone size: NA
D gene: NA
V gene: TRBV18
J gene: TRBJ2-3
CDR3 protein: CASSPNSNTDTQYF
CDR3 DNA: TGTGCCAGCTCACCAAACTCCAACACAGATACGCAGTATTTT

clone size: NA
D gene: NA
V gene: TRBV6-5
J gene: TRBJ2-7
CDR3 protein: CASSYSPRGSYEQYF
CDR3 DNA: TGTGCCAGCAGTTACTCACCGCGGGGCTCCTACGAGCAGTACTTC

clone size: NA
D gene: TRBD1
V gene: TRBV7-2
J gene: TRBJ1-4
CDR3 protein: CASSPSGGYEKLFF
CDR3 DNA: TGTGCCAGCAGCCCCTCAGGGGGGTATGAAAAACTGTTTTTT

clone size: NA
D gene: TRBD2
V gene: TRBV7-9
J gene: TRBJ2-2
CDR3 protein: CASSSPGTTNTGELFF
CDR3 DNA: TGTGCCAGCAGCTCGCCCGGGACTACCAACACCGGGGAGCTGTTTTTT

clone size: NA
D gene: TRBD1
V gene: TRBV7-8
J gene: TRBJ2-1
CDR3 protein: CASSNRDRGYNEQFF
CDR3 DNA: TGTGCCAGCAGCAACCGGGACAGAGGATACAATGAGCAGTTCTTC

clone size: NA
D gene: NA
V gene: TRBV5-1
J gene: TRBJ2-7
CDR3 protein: CATEAPAGPNYEQYF
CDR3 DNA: TGCGCCACCGAAGCGCCAGCGGGCCCGAACTACGAGCAGTACTTC

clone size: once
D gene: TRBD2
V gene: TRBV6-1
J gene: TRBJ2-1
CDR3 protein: CASREAGGNEQFF
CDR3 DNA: TGTGCCAGCAGGGAGGCGGGGGGGAATGAGCAGTTCTTC

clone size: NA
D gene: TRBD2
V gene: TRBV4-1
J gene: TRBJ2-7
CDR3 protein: CASSQFAGGSYEQYF
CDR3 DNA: TGCGCCAGCAGCCAATTCGCGGGAGGTTCCTACGAGCAGTACTTC

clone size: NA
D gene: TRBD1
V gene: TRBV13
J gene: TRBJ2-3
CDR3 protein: CASSRERQGITDTQYF
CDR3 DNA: TGTGCCAGCAGCCGAGAGCGACAGGGGATCACAGATACGCAGTATTTT

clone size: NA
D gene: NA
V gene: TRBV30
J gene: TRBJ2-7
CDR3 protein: CAWSDGPPLYEQYF
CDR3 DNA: TGTGCCTGGAGTGATGGGCCGCCCCTCTACGAGCAGTACTTC

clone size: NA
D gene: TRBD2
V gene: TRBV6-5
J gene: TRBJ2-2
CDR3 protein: CASSYGLADGELFF
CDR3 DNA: TGTGCCAGCAGTTACGGACTAGCTGACGGGGAGCTGTTTTTT

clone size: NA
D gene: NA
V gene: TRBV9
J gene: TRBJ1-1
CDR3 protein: CASRPRGEGTEAFF
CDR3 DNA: TGTGCCAGCAGGCCCAGGGGTGAGGGCACTGAAGCTTTCTTT

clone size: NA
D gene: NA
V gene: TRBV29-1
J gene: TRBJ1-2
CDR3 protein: CSVEDDVGQGFGYTF
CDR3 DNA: TGCAGCGTTGAAGACGATGTCGGGCAGGGCTTTGGCTACACCTTC

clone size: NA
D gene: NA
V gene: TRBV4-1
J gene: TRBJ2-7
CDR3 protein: CASSQGAIETYEQYF
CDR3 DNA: TGCGCCAGCAGCCAAGGGGCGATAGAGACCTACGAGCAGTACTTC

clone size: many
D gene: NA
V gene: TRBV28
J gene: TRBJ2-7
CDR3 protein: CASSLLGPRSYEQYF
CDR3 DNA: TGTGCCAGCAGTTTGCTTGGGCCGCGCTCCTACGAGCAGTACTTC

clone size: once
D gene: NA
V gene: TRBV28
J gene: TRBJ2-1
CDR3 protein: CASSYGAYNEQFF
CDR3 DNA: TGTGCCAGCAGTTACGGGGCCTACAATGAGCAGTTCTTC

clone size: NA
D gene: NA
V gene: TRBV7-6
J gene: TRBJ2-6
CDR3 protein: CASSFSSGANVLTF
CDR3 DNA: TGTGCCAGCAGCTTTAGCTCTGGGGCCAACGTCCTGACTTTC

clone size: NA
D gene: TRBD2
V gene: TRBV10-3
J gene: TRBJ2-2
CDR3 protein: CAISAGTSGRASTGELFF
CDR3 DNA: TGTGCCATCAGTGCTGGGACTAGCGGGAGGGCGAGCACCGGGGAGCTGTTTTTT

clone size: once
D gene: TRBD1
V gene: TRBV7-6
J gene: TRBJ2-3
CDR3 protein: CASSSTGETQYF
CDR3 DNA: TGTGCCAGCAGCTCGACAGGGGAAACGCAGTATTTT

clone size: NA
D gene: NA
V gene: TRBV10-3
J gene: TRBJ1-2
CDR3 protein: CAISESMGQPYGYTF
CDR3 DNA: TGTGCCATCAGTGAGTCGATGGGACAACCCTATGGCTACACCTTC

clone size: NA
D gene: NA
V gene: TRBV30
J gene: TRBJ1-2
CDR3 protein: CAWSPGGRAYGYTF
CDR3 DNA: TGTGCCTGGTCCCCAGGAGGAAGGGCATATGGCTACACCTTC

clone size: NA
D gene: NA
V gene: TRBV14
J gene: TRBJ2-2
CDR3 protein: CASSERTVTGELFF
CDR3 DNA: TGTGCCAGCAGCGAGAGGACTGTAACCGGGGAGCTGTTTTTT

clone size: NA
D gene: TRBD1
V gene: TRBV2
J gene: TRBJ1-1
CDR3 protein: CARQGANTEAFF
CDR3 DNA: TGTGCCAGACAGGGGGCGAACACTGAAGCTTTCTTT

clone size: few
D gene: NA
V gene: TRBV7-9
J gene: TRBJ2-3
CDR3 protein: CASSLTEGTDTQYF
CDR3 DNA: TGTGCCAGCAGCTTAACTGAAGGCACAGATACGCAGTATTTT

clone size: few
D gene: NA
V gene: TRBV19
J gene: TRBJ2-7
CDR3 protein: CASSIVGTTSYEQYF
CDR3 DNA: TGTGCCAGTAGTATAGTCGGGACAACCTCCTACGAGCAGTACTTC